Listed below are T cell receptor beta chains from one sample, sequenced in a study of cytomegalovirus exposure and HLA in healthy donors. Clones were sequenced by immunoSEQ multiplex PCR, and TCRdb holds only the in-frame ones, with some missing. In the table there are roughly 120,000 clones, 70% to 85% of which are singletons. The sequencing sample was made of PBMCs. All receptors come from a woman aged 18-30 years in good health and CMV-seropositive. The CDR3 runs from the conserved cysteine through the conserved F or W. A D gene is named only where the DNA matches it firmly. A clone size is listed for some rows: how often the clone was seen (once, few, many), or a class if it is expanded.

j_gene	len	d_gene	v_gene	abundance	CDR3nt	CDR3aa
TRBJ1-6	13	NA	TRBV6-5	NA	TGTGCCAGCAGTGGACAGTATAATTCACCCCTCCACTTT	CASSGQYNSPLHF
TRBJ2-2	18	NA	TRBV11-2	few	TGTGCCAGCAGCTTAGAAGTGGTGGGGGCGCCGAACACCGGGGAGCTGTTTTTT	CASSLEVVGAPNTGELFF
TRBJ2-7	16	TRBD2	TRBV27	NA	TGTGCCAGCAGTTTATCGATGGGGACTAGCGGTTACGAGCAGTACTTC	CASSLSMGTSGYEQYF
TRBJ2-3	17	TRBD2	TRBV5-4	NA	TGTGCCAGCAGCTTGGGGGGACTGGCGGGGGACACAGATACGCAGTATTTT	CASSLGGLAGDTDTQYF
TRBJ1-4	15	TRBD1	TRBV28	once	TGTGCCAGCAGGTCGACAGGGGCGAATAATGAAAAACTGTTTTTT	CASRSTGANNEKLFF
TRBJ2-7	13	NA	TRBV25-1	NA	TGTGCCAGCAGTGAAAGCGCCCTTCAGCGGCAGTACTTC	CASSESALQRQYF
TRBJ1-2	15	NA	TRBV6-5	NA	TGTGCCAGCAGCGACCCGCGCCAGGGAAGGTATGGCTACACCTTC	CASSDPRQGRYGYTF
TRBJ2-1	15	NA	TRBV7-3	NA	TGTGCCAGCAGCTTAATTGGCGGGGGCAACAATGAGCAGTTCTTC	CASSLIGGGNNEQFF
TRBJ1-4	14	TRBD1	TRBV28	NA	TGTGCCAGCCGCTGGACAGGCCCTAATGAAAAACTGTTTTTT	CASRWTGPNEKLFF
TRBJ1-4	15	TRBD1	TRBV11-1	NA	TGTGCCAGCAGCTTCGCCGGGACAGGGAATGAAAAACTGTTTTTT	CASSFAGTGNEKLFF
TRBJ2-3	16	TRBD2	TRBV5-1	NA	TGCGCCAGCAGCTTTATGACTAGCGGGGGCGCAGATACGCAGTATTTT	CASSFMTSGGADTQYF
TRBJ1-4	12	NA	TRBV7-9	NA	TGTGCCAGCAGCTTAGTTGTAGAAAAACTGTTTTTT	CASSLVVEKLFF
TRBJ1-1	17	TRBD1	TRBV11-2	NA	TGTGCCAGCAGCTTGCCCTGGGGACAGGGGCTGAACACTGAAGCTTTCTTT	CASSLPWGQGLNTEAFF
TRBJ2-5	15	TRBD2	TRBV5-1	NA	TGCGCCAGCAGCTTGTTAGCGGGGAGCCAAGAGACCCAGTACTTC	CASSLLAGSQETQYF
TRBJ1-1	16	TRBD1	TRBV7-9	NA	TGTGCCAGCAGCTACAGACAGGGGGCGACGAACACTGAAGCTTTCTTT	CASSYRQGATNTEAFF
TRBJ2-4	15	TRBD2	TRBV7-2	once	TGTGCCAGCAGCTTATTGACTAGCGGGGTGGACATTCAGTACTTC	CASSLLTSGVDIQYF
TRBJ2-1	18	TRBD2	TRBV6-1	NA	TGTGCCAGCAGTGAAGCGCGCGGCGGGGGGCTGTCCTACAATGAGCAGTTCTTC	CASSEARGGGLSYNEQFF
TRBJ1-6	16	NA	TRBV19	NA	TGTGCCAGCGGGGGGTTGGCGCAGGCCTATAATTCACCCCTCCACTTT	CASGGLAQAYNSPLHF
TRBJ2-7	15	TRBD2	TRBV5-4	few	TGTGCCAGCAGCTCTCCGGGACGGGGGGCCTACGAGCAGTACTTC	CASSSPGRGAYEQYF
TRBJ2-7	13	NA	TRBV2	few	TGTGCCAGCACTCCCCCCGGGGTCTACGAGCAGTACTTC	CASTPPGVYEQYF
TRBJ1-5	16	NA	TRBV7-3	few	TGTGCCAGCAGCCCAAATGTCGAGGCGAGCAATCAGCCCCAGCATTTT	CASSPNVEASNQPQHF
TRBJ1-4	14	NA	TRBV10-2	NA	TGCGCCAGCAGTGAGTCGGGGGGTGGCGAAAAACTGTTTTTT	CASSESGGGEKLFF